The 9 T cell receptor beta chains below were found in one sample sequenced in a study of T cell responses to AZD1222 COVID-19 vaccine. Profiling relied on immunoSEQ multiplex PCR, and the TCRdb table lists in-frame clones only, not all of them. The sample records around 77,000 clones, 86% being singletons. The material sequenced was peripheral blood, taken on day 0 of AZD1222 vaccination. Receptor source: an adult in good health.

V is TRBV5-1 and J is TRBJ2-5; D gene unclear. Germline V gene lookup returns CDR1 SGHRS and CDR2 YFSETQ. The CDR3 has 15 amino acids. V was pared by 2 bases and J by 0 bases, with 11 bases between. CDR3 in DNA: TGCGCCAGCAGCTTTAATGACCCAAACCAAGAGACCCAGTACTTC. Translation: CASSFNDPNQETQYF.

This clone was observed a single time. The chain combines TRBV27 with TRBJ2-5; 13 bases are a match to TRBD2. The CDR3 runs to 14 residues. Germline assignment: CDR1 MNHEY and CDR2 SMNVEV (reference sequence). The V and J ends lost 4 bases and 5 bases, in that order; junction bases with no gene match: 1. The chain's CDR3 is CASSSGLAGETQYF. DNA of the CDR3: TGTGCCAGCAGTTCGGGACTAGCGGGGGAGACCCAGTACTTC.

This clone is a singleton in its sample. The rearrangement links TRBV7-2 to TRBJ1-1; no definite D call. Looked up from germline, CDR1 is SGHTA and CDR2 is FQGNSA. This CDR3 spans 16 amino acids. Between the trimmed V and J ends, which lost 4 bases and 1 base, there was a span of 16 bases. As DNA, the CDR3 is TGTGCCAGCAGCTCCCTCCCGGGAGGCGGGAACACTGAAGCTTTCTTT. Amino acids: CASSSLPGGGNTEAFF.

This rearrangement joins TRBV4-2 to TRBJ2-7, with D possibly TRBD1 on 6 matching bases. The CDR3 totals 14 residues. Germline V gene lookup returns CDR1 LGHNA and CDR2 YNFKEQ. The germline V and J ends were trimmed by 1 base and 5 bases, with 12 bases remaining between them. The CDR3 loop reads CASSQGFGGDEQYF. The CDR3, as DNA: TGTGCCAGCAGCCAAGGATTTGGGGGCGACGAGCAGTACTTC.

The chain couples TRBV28 to TRBJ2-7; D is possibly TRBD1 or TRBD2 (6 bases each). In germline, CDR1 is MDHEN, CDR2 SYDVKM. Trimming pared 4 bases from V and 3 bases from J, leaving 19 bases between. The CDR3 runs 16 residues. CDR3 residues: CASSWRDKTLYYEQYF. CDR3 bases: TGTGCCAGCAGTTGGCGGGACAAAACTTTATACTACGAGCAGTACTTC.

The V gene is TRBV11-2, the J gene TRBJ2-5; D is unclear. V was trimmed by 5 bases and J by 9 bases, leaving 16 bases between them. The CDR3 loop spans 13 amino acids. Germline-derived CDR1 and CDR2 are SGHAT and FQNNGV. CDR3 coding DNA: TGTGCCAGCAGCCCATCCACTGAGCTCTCCCAGTACTTC. It encodes CASSPSTELSQYF.

The chain couples TRBV11-2 to TRBJ2-3; maybe TRBD2 (6 bases). Trimming stripped 4 bases from V and 4 bases from J, with 15 bases between. This CDR3 region has 15 residues. CDR1 SGHAT and CDR2 FQNNGV come from the germline V gene. CDR3 coding DNA: TGTGCCAGCAGCTACCGGGACTCTCCAGCAGATACGCAGTATTTT. Protein product: CASSYRDSPADTQYF. The full variable domain, completed using reference TRBV11-2 and TRBJ2-3, is EAGVAQSPRYKIIEKRQSVAFWCNPISGHATLYWYQQILGQGPKLLIQFQNNGVVDDSQLPKDRFSAERLKGVDSTLKIQPAKLEDSAVYLCASSYRDSPADTQYFGPGTRLTVL.

The chain uses TRBV18 and TRBJ2-7; 10 nucleotides match TRBD1. The V and J ends lost 1 base and 4 bases, in that order; junction bases with no gene match: 7. The CDR3 totals 16 residues. Germline CDR1 KGHSH, CDR2 LQKENI. The CDR3 is CASSPLGQGEGYEQYF. CDR3 in DNA: TGTGCCAGCTCACCACTAGGACAGGGGGAGGGTTACGAGCAGTACTTC.

This clone was counted once. The J gene is TRBJ1-2, the V gene TRBV25-1; possibly TRBD1 for D (6 bases). The CDR3 is 14 residues long. Germline V gives CDR1 MGHDK, CDR2 SYGVNS. The ends were cut back, 4 bases at V and 8 bases at J, with 17 bases in the middle. CDR3 amino acids: CASSGLQGIGGYTF. CDR3 bases: TGTGCCAGCAGTGGGCTACAGGGAATCGGCGGCTACACCTTC.